These 5 T cell receptor beta chains were sequenced from one sample in a study of blood T cell repertoires in COVID-19. Profiled with immunoSEQ multiplex PCR; TCRdb holds only in-frame clones, not every one. This table has about 230,000 clones, about 85% appearing once. The source material was PBMCs or T cells enriched from blood (not recorded which). The receptors stem from a man under 40 who had recovered from COVID-19.

With regard to this clone: The same CDR3 also results from other DNA sequences found in this sample. The chain recombines TRBV12-3 or TRBV12-4 with TRBJ2-7; 9 bases are a match to TRBD2. The CDR3 loop spans 12 amino acids. V lost 3 bases to trimming and J lost 6 bases; unmatched junction nucleotides: 0. As DNA, the CDR3 is TGTGCCAGCAGTTTGCGGGGGGGCGAGCAGTACTTC. Translating gives CASSLRGGEQYF.

The chain recombines TRBV10-3 with TRBJ2-7; 7 bases are a match to TRBD2. The germline CDR1 and CDR2 sequences are ENHRY and SYGVKD. This CDR3 comprises 17 residues. Trimming removed 10 bases from V and 1 base from J; junction bases left unmatched: 19. DNA for the CDR3: TGTGCCACCTGGGGGGGTCAAGGGAGGGATCTGTCCTACGAGCAGTACTTC. The encoded protein is CATWGGQGRDLSYEQYF.

This chain connects TRBV28 to TRBJ1-5, with 9 bases fitting TRBD1. Germline assignment: CDR1 MDHEN and CDR2 SYDVKM. After removal of 3 bases from V and 6 bases from J, the junction contained 9 bases not matched to a gene. This CDR3 spans 16 amino acids. CDR3 sequence (DNA): TGTGCCAGCAGTTTCCCTTACAGGGGGCGCGTTCAGCCCCAGCATTTT. Translating gives CASSFPYRGRVQPQHF.

A few counts support this clone. V usage is TRBV25-1 and J usage is TRBJ2-1; the D gene is possibly TRBD2 (7 bases). This CDR3 has 14 amino acids. The V end was cut by 3 bases, the J end by 8 bases, with 14 bases between. The germline CDR1 and CDR2 sequences are MGHDK and SYGVNS. CDR3 loop: CASSEAGGGDEQFF. The CDR3 DNA reads as TGTGCCAGCAGTGAGGCTGGGGGGGGCGATGAGCAGTTCTTC.

The chain links TRBV11-1 to TRBJ2-2, with D perhaps TRBD2 (5 bases). Germline V gene data show CDR1 as SGHAT and CDR2 as FQDESV (reference sequence). Trimming shortened V by 5 bases and J by 2 bases, and 9 bases separated the two germline ends. The length of the CDR3 is 14 residues. Here the CDR3 DNA reads TGTGCCAGCAGCCCGAGGGTCAACACCGGGGAGCTGTTTTTT. Translated: CASSPRVNTGELFF.